Shown below are 27 T cell receptor beta chains from a single sample sequenced in a study of cytomegalovirus exposure and HLA in healthy donors (dated by TCRdb to the late 2010s). The method behind the library was the immunoSEQ multiplex PCR assay. A mixture of 60 forward primers for TCR Vbeta segments and 13 reverse primers for TCR Jbeta segments was used in the multiplex PCR. Here the immuneACCESS table is served through TCRdb, limited to in-frame sequences with V and J called. Missing clones are a known gap in these copies; in checked studies unresolved V genes cover under half, and the rest lacks a known reason. The sample records 150,000 or so clones, roughly 73% of which are singletons. The top ten clones comprise over 3% of the sample. The sample was PBMCs. The source is a man aged 40-55 years in good health and CMV-seronegative.

This rearrangement joins TRBV10-3 to TRBJ1-4; perhaps TRBD1 as D (6 bases). The CDR3 has 13 residues. V was clipped by 11 bases and J by 8 bases, with 18 bases between them. Germline loops: CDR1 ENHRY, CDR2 SYGVKD. The CDR3 loop is CASTGNYEEKLFF. The DNA for the CDR3 is TGTGCCTCTACAGGGAATTATGAGGAAAAACTGTTTTTT.

Here the CDR3 reads CASVPGQFSNQPQHF. DNA of the CDR3: TGTGCTAGTGTCCCGGGACAGTTTAGCAATCAGCCCCAGCATTTT. This sequence joins TRBV12-5 and TRBJ1-5, with 7 bases aligning to TRBD1. Losses at the gene ends were 7 bases for V and 0 bases for J; bases not matched to a gene: 6. Germline lookup yields CDR1 LGHNT and CDR2 FRNRAP. The CDR3 covers 15 residues.

This chain links TRBV19 with TRBJ2-7; tentative D call: TRBD1 (6 bases). The CDR3 sequence is 14 residues long. The germline V gene encodes CDR1 LNHDA and CDR2 SQIVND (reference sequence). V shed 3 bases and J shed 6 bases, with 15 bases lying between them. This chain's CDR3 is CASSMAGAKAEQYF. CDR3 nucleotide sequence: TGTGCCAGTAGTATGGCAGGGGCAAAGGCCGAGCAGTACTTC.

This sequence joins TRBV19 and TRBJ2-1; maybe TRBD1 (6 bases). Germline V CDR1 and CDR2: LNHDA, SQIVND (reference sequence). This CDR3 contains 16 residues. The V gene lost 6 bases and the J gene lost 4 bases, with 19 bases spanning the gap. The CDR3 DNA sequence: TGTGCCAGTAGCATAAAGGGACACCTTCTTTACAATGAGCAGTTCTTC. It codes for CASSIKGHLLYNEQFF.

The gene calls are TRBV4-2 and TRBJ1-5, with D possibly being TRBD1 (5 bases). This CDR3 spans 15 amino acids. Per germline, CDR1 LGHNA and CDR2 YNFKEQ. The germline V and J ends were trimmed by 1 base and 7 bases, with 14 bases remaining between them. In DNA form, the CDR3 reads TGTGCCAGCAGCCAAGGTGGAACAGGTCTCCAGCCCCAGCATTTT. Translation gives CASSQGGTGLQPQHF.

V and J are TRBV28 and TRBJ2-7; 8 nucleotides line up with TRBD2. V lost 8 bases and J lost 4; bases outside the gene matches: 7. Germline assignment: CDR1 MDHEN and CDR2 SYDVKM. The CDR3 runs 13 residues. CDR3 in DNA: TGTGCCAGCGGCAGCGGGACTAGTTACGAGCAGTACTTC. The encoded protein is CASGSGTSYEQYF.

The rearrangement uses TRBV6-1 and TRBJ1-5, with D unresolved. Germline V gene lookup returns CDR1 MNHNS and CDR2 SASEGT. This CDR3 region has 13 residues. The V and J ends lost 5 bases and 5 bases respectively, with 10 bases between them. CDR3 sequence (DNA): TGTGCCAGCAGTTCGTCTTTCGATCAGCCCCAGCATTTT. The encoded protein is CASSSSFDQPQHF.

The chain is built from TRBV18 and TRBJ2-3; D remains unclear. The CDR3 sequence is 13 residues long. Germline assignment: CDR1 KGHSH and CDR2 LQKENI. Trimming removed 1 base at V and 5 bases at J, with 7 bases between. The DNA for the CDR3 is TGTGCCAGCTCACCACGGAAGCGAGATACGCAGTATTTT. Translating gives CASSPRKRDTQYF.

This sequence joins TRBV7-6 and TRBJ2-7, with 8 positions matching TRBD2. This CDR3 contains 14 residues. Germline V gene lookup returns CDR1 SGHVS and CDR2 FNYEAQ. V lost 5 bases to trimming and J lost 8 bases; unmatched junction nucleotides: 11. The CDR3 sequence: CASSGSGAIWKQYF. The CDR3 bases are TGTGCCAGCAGCGGTAGCGGGGCTATTTGGAAGCAGTACTTC.

The chain recombines TRBV5-1 with TRBJ2-7; maybe TRBD1 (6 bases). The CDR3 runs to 16 residues. Germline CDR1 is SGHRS and CDR2 is YFSETQ. Trimming cost V 0 bases and J 3 bases, with 16 bases left between them. In DNA form, the CDR3 reads TGCGCCAGCAGCTTGGCTATGGCAGGGGCCCACTACGAGCAGTACTTC. Translation gives CASSLAMAGAHYEQYF.

V is TRBV13 and J is TRBJ1-6, with 9 bases that match TRBD1. Germline CDR1 and CDR2: PRHDT and FYEKMQ (reference sequence). The length of the CDR3 is 18 residues. Losses at the gene ends were 4 bases for V and 0 bases for J; bases not matched to a gene: 7. The CDR3 sequence is CASSSDRGAFSYNSPLHF. In nucleotides, the CDR3 is TGTGCCAGCAGCTCCGACAGGGGGGCTTTCTCCTATAATTCACCCCTCCACTTT.

The gene calls are TRBV29-1 and TRBJ2-5; possible D gene TRBD1, 5 bases. The J call is in doubt because the DNA end fits TRBJ2-7 better. Per the germline V gene, CDR1 is SQVTM and CDR2 is ANQGSEA. This CDR3 has 13 amino acids. DNA of the CDR3: TGCAGCGTTGAAGATAGGACATCCTACGAGCAGTACTTC. Its protein product is CSVEDRTSYEQYF.

The chain joins TRBV4-1 to TRBJ2-7; TRBD1 is a possible D gene (8 bases). Trimming cost V 0 bases and J 7 bases, with 22 bases left between them. Germline CDR1 and CDR2: MGHRA and YSYEKL. The length of the CDR3 is 17 residues. CDR3 sequence: CASSQELTGARGGEQYF. The CDR3 DNA reads TGCGCCAGCAGCCAAGAGTTGACAGGGGCCAGGGGGGGGGAGCAGTACTTC.

The chain uses TRBV27 and TRBJ2-2; the D gene is possibly TRBD2 (5 bases). The CDR3 loop spans 18 amino acids. The V end lost 6 bases, the J end lost 3 bases, and 23 bases lay between the germline ends. Germline values: CDR1 MNHEY, CDR2 SMNVEV (reference sequence). This chain's CDR3 is CASSPLWTETRDTGELFF. CDR3 DNA sequence: TGTGCCAGCAGCCCCTTGTGGACGGAGACGCGGGACACCGGGGAGCTGTTTTTT.

The genes are TRBV9 and TRBJ2-7, with 11 nucleotides matching TRBD1. The CDR3 is 14 amino acids. The V segment lost 4 bases and the J segment 6 bases; nucleotides outside the gene matches: 6. The germline V gene has CDR1 SGDLS and CDR2 YYNGEE. The CDR3 sequence is CASSPRTGGSEQYF. Here the CDR3 DNA reads TGTGCCAGCAGCCCCCGGACAGGGGGCTCCGAGCAGTACTTC.

The chain recombines TRBV5-6 with TRBJ1-5, with 9 bases fitting TRBD1. The germline V gene encodes CDR1 SGHDT and CDR2 YYEEEE. The junction had 8 bases not matched to a gene; V was cut back by 3 bases and J by 7 bases. The length of the CDR3 is 15 residues. The CDR3 loop reads CASSYTGGAQQPQHF. The CDR3 nucleotides read TGTGCCAGCAGCTACACAGGGGGCGCGCAACAGCCCCAGCATTTT.

The chain links TRBV7-2 to TRBJ1-2; TRBD1 is a possible D gene (6 bases). V dropped 0 bases and J dropped 2 bases, with 10 bases sitting between them. Germline V CDR1 and CDR2: SGHTA, FQGNSA. The CDR3 totals 15 residues. CDR3 bases: TGTGCCAGCAGCTTAGCGGGCCAGGGGAACTATGGCTACACCTTC. Translated: CASSLAGQGNYGYTF.

This clone appeared once. The V gene is TRBV7-9, the J gene TRBJ1-1; D is perhaps TRBD1 (6 bases). The CDR3 is 17 residues long. The V end was cut by 2 bases, the J end by 2 bases, with 18 bases between. Germline loops: CDR1 SEHNR, CDR2 FQNEAQ (reference sequence). The CDR3 DNA is TGTGCCAGCAGCTTAAGGGGGGGCGGAAAACTTAACACTGAAGCTTTCTTT. This gives the protein CASSLRGGGKLNTEAFF.

The chain is built from TRBV7-6 and TRBJ2-7; D gene ambiguous. CDR3 length: 14 amino acids. V was pared by 1 base and J by 6 bases, with 13 bases between. Germline assignment: CDR1 SGHVS and CDR2 FNYEAQ. The CDR3: CASSLETWAGEQYF. The CDR3 DNA is TGTGCCAGCAGCTTAGAGACGTGGGCCGGCGAGCAGTACTTC.

The chain couples TRBV19 to TRBJ2-5, with 11 bases fitting TRBD1. CDR3 length: 15 residues. The V gene's germline CDR1 is LNHDA and CDR2 SQIVND (reference sequence). With 1 base clipped from V and 5 bases from J, the junction kept 3 bases outside the gene matches. This CDR3 reads CASSIVGTGGETQYF. CDR3 nucleotide sequence: TGTGCCAGTAGTATAGTGGGGACAGGGGGGGAGACCCAGTACTTC.

This sequence joins TRBV10-2 and TRBJ2-3, with TRBD2 identical over 11 bases. The V gene's germline CDR1 is WSHSY and CDR2 SAAADI. The CDR3 runs 15 residues. With 7 bases clipped from V and 3 bases from J, the junction kept 6 bases outside the gene matches. CDR3 coding DNA: TGCGCCAGCAAGGTAGCGGGGGGGCCTACAGATACGCAGTATTTT. It specifies CASKVAGGPTDTQYF.

As to this clone: The same CDR3 is also encoded by other DNA sequences in this sample. The CDR3 nucleotides read TGTGCCAGCAGCTTGCAGGGAAGCTCCTACAATGAGCAGTTCTTC. As protein: CASSLQGSSYNEQFF. The chain joins TRBV5-4 to TRBJ2-1, with D tentatively TRBD1 (5 bases). CDR1 and CDR2 from the germline V gene are SGHNT and YYREEE (reference sequence). Trimming shortened V by 1 base and J by 0 bases, and 8 bases separated the two germline ends. This CDR3 is built from 15 residues.

The chain joins TRBV6-5 to TRBJ2-7, with 8 bases matching TRBD1. The CDR3 contains 15 residues. V shed 6 bases and J 1 base; nucleotides not matched to a gene: 8. The germline gives CDR1 MNHEY, CDR2 SVGAGI. The CDR3 sequence: CASRVDRDTSYEQYF. The CDR3 nucleotides are TGTGCCAGCAGAGTGGACAGGGATACTTCCTACGAGCAGTACTTC.

This clone has just one count. The rearrangement joins TRBV5-1 to TRBJ2-7; D gene unclear. The CDR3 consists of 15 residues. The germline CDR1 and CDR2 sequences are SGHRS and YFSETQ. The germline V and J ends were trimmed by 0 bases and 4 bases, with 14 bases remaining between them. The CDR3, as DNA: TGCGCCAGCAGCTTGGTGGTGACACCCACATACGAGCAGTACTTC. This gives the protein CASSLVVTPTYEQYF.

V usage is TRBV7-2 and J usage is TRBJ2-5; TRBD1 is a possible D gene (8 bases). CDR1 SGHTA and CDR2 FQGNSA come from the germline V gene. Trimming pared 4 bases from V and 5 bases from J, leaving 17 bases between. CDR3 length equals 15 residues. CDR3 in DNA: TGTGCCAGCAGCTGGTTTGGACAGGGAGGGGAGACCCAGTACTTC. It encodes CASSWFGQGGETQYF.

The rearrangement uses TRBV29-1 and TRBJ2-3, with D perhaps TRBD1 (5 bases). There are 12 residues in the CDR3. The ends were cut back, 5 bases at V and 1 base at J, with 7 bases in the middle. CDR1 is SQVTM, CDR2 ANQGSEA, per germline. CDR3 in amino acids: CSVTQGTDTQYF. The CDR3 region has the DNA TGCAGCGTTACACAGGGCACAGATACGCAGTATTTT.

This clone was counted a few times. The chain uses TRBV5-1 and TRBJ1-1; TRBD1 is a possible D gene (6 bases). Germline V lookup: CDR1 SGHRS, CDR2 YFSETQ. The CDR3 sequence is 14 residues long. V was clipped by 4 bases and J by 0 bases, with 10 bases between them. The CDR3 reads CASSRGGVNTEAFF. CDR3 bases: TGCGCCAGCAGCAGGGGGGGGGTGAACACTGAAGCTTTCTTT.